The 24 T cell receptor beta chains in this list originate from one sample, sequenced in a study of T cell changes during pregnancy in multiple sclerosis. Some clones are missing from TCRdb's copy, which holds only in-frame ones; the method was immunoSEQ multiplex PCR. Among about 76,000 clones listed, just over 90% were seen once. The sample was peripheral blood, taken in the second trimester of pregnancy. These receptors all come from a female donor with multiple sclerosis, enrolled in a pregnancy study.

The chain uses TRBV9 and TRBJ2-2, with TRBD2 matching 7 bases. The CDR3 is 16 amino acids. J was trimmed by 6 bases and V by 0 bases; bases with no gene match: 8. Germline CDR1 SGDLS, CDR2 YYNGEE. The CDR3 DNA is TGTGCCAGCAGCGTAGGAGGAACTAGCGTGGCCGGGGAGCTGTTTTTT. This encodes CASSVGGTSVAGELFF.

The count of this clone is one. The V and J genes are TRBV14 and TRBJ2-1, with D perhaps matching TRBD2 (6 bases). The CDR3 extends over 15 amino acids. Germline CDR1 and CDR2: SGHDN and FVKESK. Between the trimmed V and J ends, which lost 1 base and 7 bases, there was a span of 14 bases. The DNA of the CDR3 is TGTGCCAGCAGCCAAGGGGGGAGGCTAGATAATGAGCAGTTCTTC. Encoded protein: CASSQGGRLDNEQFF.

V usage is TRBV4-2 and J usage is TRBJ2-1, with a possible D match to TRBD2 (5 bases). This CDR3 is built from 12 residues. Germline V CDR1 and CDR2: LGHNA, YNFKEQ. V lost 7 bases, J lost 7 bases, and 11 bases lay in between. The CDR3 protein is CASNTPGNEQFF. Here the CDR3 DNA reads TGTGCCAGCAACACGCCGGGGAATGAGCAGTTCTTC.

The rearrangement links TRBV6-5 to TRBJ1-2; 9 nucleotides align to TRBD1. This CDR3 is 15 amino acids long. From germline, CDR1 is MNHEY and CDR2 SVGAGI. The ends lost 4 bases at V and 8 bases at J; junction bases unmatched: 11. Here the CDR3 DNA reads TGTGCCAGCAGTTTCAAGACAGGGGGAATTGAAGGCTACACCTTC. This translates into CASSFKTGGIEGYTF.

The V call is TRBV6-6, the J call TRBJ1-1; no clear D gene. The ends were cut back, 8 bases at V and 1 base at J, with 11 bases in the middle. The germline V gene has CDR1 MNHNY and CDR2 SVGAGI (reference sequence). This CDR3 spans 13 amino acids. The CDR3 spells CASLETGNTEAFF. CDR3 nucleotide sequence: TGTGCCAGCCTTGAGACGGGGAACACTGAAGCTTTCTTT.

This chain joins TRBV5-5 and TRBJ1-1; D unresolved. Per the germline V gene, CDR1 is SGHKS and CDR2 is YYEKEE (reference sequence). This CDR3 comprises 16 residues. V gave up 4 bases and J gave up 1 base, with 17 bases separating them. CDR3: CASSRITAGRNTEAFF. CDR3 DNA: TGTGCCAGCAGCCGAATCACTGCGGGTAGGAACACTGAAGCTTTCTTT. The full variable domain, its missing parts supplied by reference TRBV5-5 and TRBJ1-1, is DAGVTQSPTHLIKTRGQQVTLRCSPISGHKSVSWYQQVLGQGPQFIFQYYEKEERGRGNFPDRFSARQFPNYSSELNVNALLLGDSALYLCASSRITAGRNTEAFFGQGTRLTVV.

The V gene is TRBV30, the J gene TRBJ1-4; no clear D. Germline assignment: CDR1 GTSNPN and CDR2 SVGIG (reference sequence). This CDR3 region has 15 residues. The ends were cut back, 6 bases at V and 7 bases at J, with 21 bases in the middle. The CDR3, as DNA: TGTGCCTGTGCCCGAGACACCGATGCCTTTGAAAAACTGTTTTTT. Its protein is CACARDTDAFEKLFF.

This chain links TRBV15 with TRBJ2-3; possible D gene TRBD1, 7 bases. CDR3 length: 16 residues. V was pared by 0 bases and J by 6 bases, with 16 bases between. Germline CDR1 LNHNV, CDR2 YYDKDF (reference sequence). The CDR3 DNA is TGTGCCACCAGCAGAGATGGCAGGGGGGCAGGGGATACGCAGTATTTT. This translates into CATSRDGRGAGDTQYF.

V gene TRBV11-3 combines with J gene TRBJ2-3; 8 nucleotides agree with TRBD2. The CDR3 has 12 amino acids. Germline CDR1 reads SGHNT; CDR2 reads YENEEA. V gave up 5 bases and J gave up 5 bases; unmatched junction bases: 0. The CDR3: CASSREGDTQYF. Written as DNA, the CDR3 is TGTGCCAGCAGCCGGGAGGGAGATACGCAGTATTTT.

The J gene is TRBJ1-3, the V gene TRBV6-6; 8 nucleotides agree with TRBD1. This CDR3 spans 14 amino acids. Germline CDR1 reads MNHNY; CDR2 reads SVGAGI (reference sequence). V dropped 4 bases and J dropped 3; count of bases not matched to a gene: 2. The CDR3 DNA follows: TGTGCCAGCAGTTCAGGGGGCTTTGGAAACACCATATATTTT. Its translation is CASSSGGFGNTIYF.

The V and J genes are TRBV11-3 and TRBJ2-3; D may be TRBD2 (5 bases). The ends were cut back, 9 bases at V and 4 bases at J, with 17 bases in the middle. CDR3 length: 14 residues. Germline V gene lookup returns CDR1 SGHNT and CDR2 YENEEA. Here the CDR3 DNA reads TGTGCCAGTAGTCTCAGACGGGGTGCAGATACGCAGTATTTT. It specifies CASSLRRGADTQYF.

The chain has TRBV27 and TRBJ2-7; 9 bases map to TRBD1. The CDR3 has 17 residues. Looked up from germline, CDR1 is MNHEY and CDR2 is SMNVEV (reference sequence). V shed 2 bases, J shed 4 bases, and the junction held 12 bases outside the gene matches. The CDR3 reads CASSLGTGYPPAYEQYF. CDR3 sequence (DNA): TGTGCCAGCAGTTTAGGGACAGGGTACCCTCCGGCGTACGAGCAGTACTTC.

This chain links TRBV9 with TRBJ2-2, with D possibly being TRBD2 (7 bases). Between the trimmed V and J ends, which lost 2 bases and 7 bases, there was a span of 21 bases. CDR1 is SGDLS, CDR2 YYNGEE, per germline. The CDR3 covers 17 residues. In DNA, the CDR3 is TGTGCCAGCAGCGTTTCTTTGGGAGGGGCAGGGGACGGGGAGCTGTTTTTT. It codes for CASSVSLGGAGDGELFF.

The rearrangement links TRBV27 to TRBJ1-2, with 9 bases matching TRBD1. V lost 2 bases and J lost 8; bases outside the gene matches: 9. Germline CDR1 reads MNHEY; CDR2 reads SMNVEV (reference sequence). This CDR3 region has 15 residues. The CDR3 region is CASSLGPDRGGGYTF. The CDR3 nucleotides are TGTGCCAGCAGTTTAGGCCCGGACAGGGGTGGAGGCTACACCTTC.

This chain joins TRBV9 and TRBJ2-2; no reliable D call. V was trimmed by 0 bases and J by 0 bases, leaving 9 bases between them. CDR1 and CDR2 (germline): SGDLS, YYNGEE. The CDR3 is made up of 16 amino acids. CDR3 nucleotides: TGTGCCAGCAGCGTAGCTATGTTCGCGAACACCGGGGAGCTGTTTTTT. Amino acids: CASSVAMFANTGELFF.

The sample holds a few counts of this clone. This sequence joins TRBV2 and TRBJ1-2; TRBD1 agrees at 8 bases. Germline trimming cut 9 bases from V and 7 bases from J; bases unmatched to any gene: 10. Per germline, CDR1 SNHLY and CDR2 FYNNEI. The CDR3 extends over 13 amino acids. CDR3 sequence reads: CARNYRGGSGYTF. CDR3 coding DNA: TGTGCCAGGAACTACAGGGGGGGTTCTGGCTACACCTTC.

J is TRBJ1-1 and V is TRBV6-6, with 7 bases lining up with TRBD1. The CDR3 is 15 amino acids. Looked up from germline, CDR1 is MNHNY and CDR2 is SVGAGI (reference sequence). Unmatched junction bases numbered 8, after V lost 6 bases and J lost 1 base. CDR3 in amino acids: CASSPLDRSNTEAFF. The CDR3 DNA is TGTGCCAGCAGCCCTCTGGACAGGTCGAACACTGAAGCTTTCTTT.

The DNA for the CDR3 is TGTGCTAGTGGTTTAGAGGGGGAGAATGAGCAGTTCTTC. Protein: CASGLEGENEQFF. The rearrangement joins TRBV12-5 to TRBJ2-1, with D maybe TRBD1 (6 bases). Trimming removed 3 bases from V and 7 bases from J, with 10 bases in between. This CDR3 has 13 residues. Looked up from germline, CDR1 is LGHNT and CDR2 is FRNRAP.

In DNA form, the CDR3 reads TGTGCCAGCAGCGAGATGACAGGGGGCACTTATGGTTCACCCCTCCACTTT. Amino acids: CASSEMTGGTYGSPLHF. The chain has TRBV13 and TRBJ1-6, with 10 bases fitting TRBD1. The CDR3 has 17 amino acids. V lost 5 bases and J lost 9; bases outside the gene matches: 13. In germline, CDR1 is PRHDT, CDR2 FYEKMQ (reference sequence).

The chain uses TRBV5-1 and TRBJ2-7, with D unresolved. Germline values: CDR1 SGHRS, CDR2 YFSETQ. This CDR3 contains 14 residues. Trimming removed 3 bases at V and 7 bases at J, with 17 bases between. This chain's CDR3 is CASSSPSADGEQYF. The DNA of the CDR3 is TGCGCCAGCAGCTCTCCTTCGGCCGACGGGGAGCAGTACTTC.

This sequence joins TRBV11-2 and TRBJ1-1; TRBD1 is a possible D gene (5 bases). V was trimmed by 5 bases and J by 7 bases, leaving 14 bases between them. Germline V gives CDR1 SGHAT, CDR2 FQNNGV. There are 13 residues in the CDR3. In DNA, the CDR3 is TGTGCCAGCAGCCTCTTGGACACAGATGAAGCTTTCTTT. Translation: CASSLLDTDEAFF.

V and J are TRBV11-3 and TRBJ2-2, with a tentative D call TRBD1 (6 bases). This CDR3 is 17 amino acids long. V lost 3 bases to trimming and J lost 1 base, with 15 bases between them. Per the germline V gene, CDR1 is SGHNT and CDR2 is YENEEA. This CDR3 is CASSFSQGYENTGELFF. The DNA for the CDR3 is TGTGCCAGCAGCTTTTCGCAGGGGTACGAGAACACCGGGGAGCTGTTTTTT.

The chain carries TRBV5-8 and TRBJ2-3; 9 bases align to TRBD1. V was clipped by 0 bases and J by 2 bases; unmatched bases: 4. This CDR3 has 16 amino acids. Germline-derived CDR1 and CDR2 are SGHTS and YDEGEE. CDR3 DNA: TGTGCCAGCAGCTTGGGGGACAGGGCGTTCACAGATACGCAGTATTTT. It translates to CASSLGDRAFTDTQYF.

The chain combines TRBV29-1 with TRBJ1-1, with 7 positions matching TRBD1. This CDR3 region has 13 residues. Germline V gene data show CDR1 as SQVTM and CDR2 as ANQGSEA. V was clipped by 4 bases and J by 2 bases; unmatched bases: 4. In DNA, the CDR3 is TGCAGCGTTGGGACAGGCGTTAACACTGAAGCTTTCTTT. Protein sequence: CSVGTGVNTEAFF.